This T cell receptor (beta chain) was observed in a study of blood T cells in healthy people across ages. The V end was cut by 2 bases, the J end by 5 bases, with 9 bases between. In germline, CDR1 is MGHDK, CDR2 SYGVNS. This CDR3 spans 13 amino acids. This clonotype appeared a single time. The antigen is unknown. Study-level findings and limits: Unsorted PBMCs blocked a conclusive comparison of naive and antigen-experienced cells. Diversity of TCR beta per million T cells declined in a roughly linear way with age.

Alongside a J-beta primer mix, a sample-barcoded 5' primer served in a second PCR lasting roughly 6 to 11 cycles. TCRdb recomputed calls from the 5' RACE reads with MiXCR, one row per CDR3 protein. The sample lists 1 million to 1.2 million distinct CDR3 sequences; 35% to 40% were seen once. Investigators took about 9.1 milliliters of peripheral blood from every donor. The chain employs TRBV25-1 and TRBJ1-2, with unresolved D. Sequencing used blood. This TCR was sampled from a man aged 18 to 30 in good health. In DNA form, the CDR3 reads TGTGCCAGCAGTGAAACTGTTGAGTATGGCTACACCTTC. Translation gives CASSETVEYGYTF.